A single sample is the source of the 25 T cell receptor beta chains below, sequenced in a study of Ad26.COV2.S vaccination and SARS-CoV-2 variants. Clones were read by immunoSEQ multiplex PCR, and TCRdb kept only the in-frame ones, dropping some. Among over 85,000 clones, approximately 82% were seen once, and the ten largest hold about a sixth. The sequencing used peripheral blood, collected after recovery from COVID-19. The receptors originated from a human donor who had recovered from COVID-19.

The chain combines TRBV24-1 with TRBJ2-1; D ambiguous. CDR1 KGHDR and CDR2 SFDVKD come from the germline V gene. Trimming pared 5 bases from V and 7 bases from J, leaving 17 bases between. CDR3 length: 15 amino acids. This CDR3 reads CATSASSLSNNEQFF. The CDR3 coding sequence is TGTGCCACCAGTGCCTCATCCTTGTCCAATAATGAGCAGTTCTTC.

The chain employs TRBV9 and TRBJ1-3, with D possibly matching TRBD1 (5 bases). The V gene's germline CDR1 is SGDLS and CDR2 YYNGEE. The V and J ends lost 6 bases and 0 bases respectively, with 16 bases between them. CDR3 size: 16 residues. The CDR3 loop reads CASTPGSMGSGNTIYF. CDR3 sequence (DNA): TGTGCCAGCACGCCAGGGTCAATGGGCTCTGGAAACACCATATATTTT.

The J gene is TRBJ1-3, the V gene TRBV29-1; D is ambiguous. V was pared by 4 bases and J by 1 base, with 5 bases between. This CDR3 contains 12 residues. CDR1 and CDR2 from the germline V gene are SQVTM and ANQGSEA. CDR3 region: CSVVSSGNTIYF. In DNA, the CDR3 is TGCAGCGTTGTGAGTTCTGGAAACACCATATATTTT.

The J gene is TRBJ1-5, the V gene TRBV2; D gene ambiguous. Per the germline V gene, CDR1 is SNHLY and CDR2 is FYNNEI. The germline V and J ends were trimmed by 4 bases and 4 bases, with 11 bases remaining between them. This CDR3 has 14 amino acids. CDR3 residues: CASSALDGNQPQHF. The DNA of the CDR3 is TGTGCCAGCAGTGCTTTGGACGGTAATCAGCCCCAGCATTTT.

The chain has TRBV5-1 and TRBJ1-2; D call uncertain. The CDR3 sequence is 12 residues long. Trimming removed 1 base at V and 3 bases at J, with 4 bases between. Germline V lookup: CDR1 SGHRS, CDR2 YFSETQ. The CDR3 bases are TGCGCCAGCAGCTTGAGGGACTATGGCTACACCTTC. Encoded protein: CASSLRDYGYTF.

Regarding this clone: The same CDR3 also results from other DNA sequences found in this sample. The gene calls are TRBV7-3 and TRBJ2-3; 7 bases map to TRBD2. Germline values: CDR1 SGHTA, CDR2 FQGTGA. V dropped 5 bases and J dropped 1; count of bases not matched to a gene: 3. CDR3 size: 14 residues. The CDR3 spells CASSLAGGTDTQYF. In nucleotides, the CDR3 is TGTGCCAGCAGCCTTGCGGGGGGCACAGATACGCAGTATTTT.

CDR3: CASSLAKTRWEETQYF. CDR3 bases: TGTGCCAGCAGCTTAGCAAAGACTAGATGGGAGGAGACCCAGTACTTC. The genes are TRBV7-9 and TRBJ2-5, with D possibly matching TRBD2 (6 bases). V lost 0 bases and J 5 bases, leaving 16 bases between the germline ends. CDR1 and CDR2 (germline): SEHNR, FQNEAQ (reference sequence). The CDR3 sequence is 16 residues long.

This chain links TRBV7-2 with TRBJ2-3, with TRBD1 identical over 10 bases. J gave up 3 bases and V 5 bases, and 8 bases lay outside the gene matches. Germline V gene lookup returns CDR1 SGHTA and CDR2 FQGNSA. The CDR3 length is 16 residues. CDR3 region: CASSVTGQGPTDTQYF. CDR3 sequence (DNA): TGTGCCAGCAGCGTTACGGGACAGGGGCCGACAGATACGCAGTATTTT.

This rearrangement joins TRBV6-6 to TRBJ1-3; D is uncertain. Trimming took off 6 bases at V and 0 bases at J, with 9 bases between the two ends. The CDR3 sequence is 14 residues long. Germline V gives CDR1 MNHNY, CDR2 SVGAGI (reference sequence). The CDR3 reads CASRSTSSGNTIYF. The CDR3 nucleotides read TGTGCCAGCAGATCGACAAGCTCTGGAAACACCATATATTTT.

This clone has at least ten counts. This chain joins TRBV9 and TRBJ1-3; no reliable D call. Trimming stripped 2 bases from V and 2 bases from J, with 8 bases between. Germline lookup yields CDR1 SGDLS and CDR2 YYNGEE. The CDR3 is made up of 14 amino acids. The CDR3 DNA reads as TGTGCCAGCAGCGTTGGAGGTGCTGGAAACACCATATATTTT. Protein sequence: CASSVGGAGNTIYF. Complete variable domain (other parts from reference TRBV9 and TRBJ1-3): DSGVTQTPKHLITATGQRVTLRCSPRSGDLSVYWYQQSLDQGLQFLIQYYNGEERAKGNILERFSAQQFPDLHSELNLSSLELGDSALYFCASSVGGAGNTIYFGEGSWLTVV.

This rearrangement joins TRBV5-6 to TRBJ1-1; possible D gene TRBD1, 6 bases. Per the germline V gene, CDR1 is SGHDT and CDR2 is YYEEEE. This CDR3 comprises 13 residues. V lost 0 bases, J lost 6 bases, and 9 bases lay in between. DNA for the CDR3: TGTGCCAGCAGCTTGGACAGGGAGGCTGAAGCTTTCTTT. Translating gives CASSLDREAEAFF.

V gene TRBV27 combines with J gene TRBJ2-7; a possible D gene is TRBD2 (6 bases). The CDR3 totals 15 residues. The V gene's germline CDR1 is MNHEY and CDR2 SMNVEV (reference sequence). The germline V and J ends were trimmed by 0 bases and 3 bases, with 12 bases remaining between them. The DNA of the CDR3 is TGTGCCAGCAGTTTATCGGCGGGATTATACTACGAGCAGTACTTC. It yields the protein CASSLSAGLYYEQYF.

This sequence joins TRBV6-2 or TRBV6-3 and TRBJ2-7; TRBD2 agrees at 11 bases. The V segment lost 6 bases and the J segment 7 bases; nucleotides outside the gene matches: 5. Germline lookup yields CDR1 MNHEY and CDR2 SVGEGT. CDR3 length equals 13 residues. The CDR3 nucleotides read TGTGCCAGCAGATACGGGACTAGCGGTGAGCAGTACTTC. Amino acid sequence: CASRYGTSGEQYF.

This clone occurred a few times. This chain links TRBV6-5 with TRBJ2-7, with D uncertain. Trimming pared 8 bases from V and 0 bases from J, leaving 5 bases between. This CDR3 spans 11 amino acids. Germline V gene lookup returns CDR1 MNHEY and CDR2 SVGAGI. The CDR3: CASGFSYEQYF. CDR3 DNA: TGTGCCAGCGGATTCTCCTACGAGCAGTACTTC.

The V call is TRBV24-1, the J call TRBJ2-1; 8 nucleotides match TRBD2. Unmatched junction bases numbered 19, after V lost 4 bases and J lost 0 bases. There are 21 residues in the CDR3. Germline loops: CDR1 KGHDR, CDR2 SFDVKD. Written as DNA, the CDR3 is TGTGCCACCAGTGACCGCCAATGGCCGGGGGGGCAATCAGGCTCCTACAATGAGCAGTTCTTC. The encoded protein is CATSDRQWPGGQSGSYNEQFF.

The chain combines TRBV28 with TRBJ1-3; the D gene is possibly TRBD1 (5 bases). V lost 6 bases, J lost 7 bases, and 25 bases lay in between. CDR1 is MDHEN, CDR2 SYDVKM, per germline. This CDR3 has 17 residues. CDR3 in DNA: TGTGCCAGCAGAACGGAGGTGGGTGGGACCCACTTCAACACCATATATTTT. Translating gives CASRTEVGGTHFNTIYF.

The chain is built from TRBV18 and TRBJ2-7; D is unclear. The CDR3 is 15 residues long. V was cut by 3 bases and J by 3 bases, with 15 bases left in between. Looked up from germline, CDR1 is KGHSH and CDR2 is LQKENI. The CDR3 bases are TGTGCCAGCTCACCGGATTACGAACTTCTCTACGAGCAGTACTTC. It is translated as CASSPDYELLYEQYF.

The chain links TRBV21-1 to TRBJ2-6; the D call in the table, TRBD2, was not verified against the DNA. TRBV21-1 is labeled a pseudogene. CDR3 length: 21 amino acids. This CDR3 reads CASSKVGGDSGSSFGANVLTF. CDR3 in DNA: TGTGCCAGCAGCAAAGTGGGTGGGGATAGCGGGAGTTCGTTCGGGGCCAACGTCCTGACTTTC.

The chain combines TRBV9 with TRBJ1-5; 8 nucleotides align to TRBD1. With 4 bases clipped from V and 5 bases from J, the junction kept 11 bases outside the gene matches. CDR3 length: 16 residues. CDR1 is SGDLS, CDR2 YYNGEE, per germline. CDR3 amino acids: CASSSSTDRDDQPQHF. DNA of the CDR3: TGTGCCAGCAGCTCTTCGACGGACAGGGACGATCAGCCCCAGCATTTT.

This sequence joins TRBV5-8 and TRBJ1-2, with TRBD1 matching 10 bases. After removal of 10 bases from V and 6 bases from J, the junction contained 15 bases not matched to a gene. This CDR3 region has 15 residues. Looked up from germline, CDR1 is SGHTS and CDR2 is YDEGEE. Here the CDR3 DNA reads TGTGCCGCGAGGGACAGGGGTCAATACGCCAATGGCTACACCTTC. This encodes CAARDRGQYANGYTF.

In nucleotides, the CDR3 is TGTGCCAGCAGCGTAGATGGCAGGGGCCCGGCTTTCTTT. It translates to CASSVDGRGPAFF. This rearrangement joins TRBV9 to TRBJ1-1; TRBD1 is a possible D gene (6 bases). Germline CDR1 is SGDLS and CDR2 is YYNGEE. The CDR3 consists of 13 residues. V lost 0 bases, J lost 11 bases, and 14 bases lay in between.

The rearrangement joins TRBV4-2 to TRBJ2-1; TRBD2 agrees at 9 bases. The ends lost 0 bases at V and 9 bases at J; junction bases unmatched: 9. The CDR3 is 16 amino acids. The V gene's germline CDR1 is LGHNA and CDR2 YNFKEQ. CDR3 sequence: CASSQEEAGGWSEQFF. The CDR3 nucleotides read TGTGCCAGCAGCCAAGAGGAAGCGGGAGGTTGGAGTGAGCAGTTCTTC.

The chain couples TRBV29-1 to TRBJ1-2; tentative D call: TRBD1 (6 bases). The V end lost 3 bases, the J end lost 8 bases, and 10 bases lay between the germline ends. Germline assignment: CDR1 SQVTM and CDR2 ANQGSEA. This CDR3 is built from 11 residues. CDR3 residues: CSVDAGDGYTF. The CDR3 DNA reads as TGCAGCGTTGATGCAGGGGACGGCTACACCTTC. Based on the CDR3 plus reference TRBV29-1 and TRBJ1-2, the full variable domain is SAVISQKPSRDICQRGTSLTIQCQVDSQVTMMFWYRQQPGQSLTLIATANQGSEATYESGFVIDKFPISRPNLTFSTLTVSNMSPEDSSIYLCSVDAGDGYTFGSGTRLTVV.

This chain joins TRBV5-6 and TRBJ2-3; 7 bases match TRBD1. The germline gives CDR1 SGHDT, CDR2 YYEEEE. This CDR3 comprises 14 residues. The J segment lost 1 base and the V segment lost 6 bases, leaving 5 bases of the junction unmatched. The DNA of the CDR3 is TGTGCCAGCACGACAGGGTGGGGCACAGATACGCAGTATTTT. Translation gives CASTTGWGTDTQYF.

This sequence joins TRBV7-2 and TRBJ1-5; D gene unclear. Trimming took off 4 bases at V and 6 bases at J, with 13 bases between the two ends. CDR1 is SGHTA and CDR2 is FQGNSA in the germline V gene. The CDR3 contains 14 residues. In DNA, the CDR3 is TGTGCCAGCAGCTCAGTGTCGGGTGGTCAGCCCCAGCATTTT. Protein: CASSSVSGGQPQHF.